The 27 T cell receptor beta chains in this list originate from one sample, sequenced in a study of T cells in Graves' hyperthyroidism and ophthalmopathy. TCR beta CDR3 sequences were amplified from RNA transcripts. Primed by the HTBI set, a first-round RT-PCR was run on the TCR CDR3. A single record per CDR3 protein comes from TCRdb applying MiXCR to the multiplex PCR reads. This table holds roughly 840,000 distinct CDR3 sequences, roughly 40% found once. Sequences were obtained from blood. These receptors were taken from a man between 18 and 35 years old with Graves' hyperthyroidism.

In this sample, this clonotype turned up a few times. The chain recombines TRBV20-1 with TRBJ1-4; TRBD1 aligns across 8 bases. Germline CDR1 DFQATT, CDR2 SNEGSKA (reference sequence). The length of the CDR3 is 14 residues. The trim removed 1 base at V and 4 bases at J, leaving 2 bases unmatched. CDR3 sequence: CSARGTGINEKLFF. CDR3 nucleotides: TGCAGTGCTAGAGGGACAGGGATTAATGAAAAACTGTTTTTT.

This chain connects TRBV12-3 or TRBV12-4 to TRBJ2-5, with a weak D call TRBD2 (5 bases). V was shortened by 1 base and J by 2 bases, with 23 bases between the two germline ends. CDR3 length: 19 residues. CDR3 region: CASSLDYGKVGSAQETQYF. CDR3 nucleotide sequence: TGTGCCAGCAGTTTAGATTACGGGAAGGTTGGCAGCGCTCAAGAGACCCAGTACTTC.

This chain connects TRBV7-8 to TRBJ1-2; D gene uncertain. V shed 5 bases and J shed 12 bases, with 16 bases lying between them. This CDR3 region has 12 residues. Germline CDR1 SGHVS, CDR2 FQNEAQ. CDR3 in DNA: TGTGCCAGCAGCGGCCCCGGGGTTGGAAACACCTTC. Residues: CASSGPGVGNTF.

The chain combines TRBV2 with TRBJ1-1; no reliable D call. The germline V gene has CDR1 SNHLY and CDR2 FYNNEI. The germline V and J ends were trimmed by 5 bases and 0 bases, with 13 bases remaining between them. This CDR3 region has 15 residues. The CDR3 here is CASSLLRNMNTEAFF. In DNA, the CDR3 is TGTGCCAGCAGTTTATTGCGGAACATGAACACTGAAGCTTTCTTT.

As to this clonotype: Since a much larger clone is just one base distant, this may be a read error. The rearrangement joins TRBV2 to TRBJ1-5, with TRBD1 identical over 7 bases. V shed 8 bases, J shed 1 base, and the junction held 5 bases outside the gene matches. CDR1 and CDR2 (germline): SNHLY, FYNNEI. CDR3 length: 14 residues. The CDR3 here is CASGGQWSNQPQHF. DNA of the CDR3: TGTGCCAGCGGGGGACAGTGGAGCAATCAGCCCCAGCATTTT.

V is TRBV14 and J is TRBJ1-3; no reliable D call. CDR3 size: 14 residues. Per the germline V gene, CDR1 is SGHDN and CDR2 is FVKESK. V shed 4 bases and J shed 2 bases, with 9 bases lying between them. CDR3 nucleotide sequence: TGTGCCAGCAGCCGACTGAGCACTGGAAACACCATATATTTT. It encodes CASSRLSTGNTIYF.

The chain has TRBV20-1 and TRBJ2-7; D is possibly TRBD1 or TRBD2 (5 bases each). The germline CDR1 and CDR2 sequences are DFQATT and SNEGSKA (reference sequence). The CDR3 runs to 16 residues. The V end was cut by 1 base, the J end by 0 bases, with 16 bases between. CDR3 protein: CSARASGPGSSYEQYF. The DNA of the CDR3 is TGCAGTGCTAGAGCCTCGGGGCCGGGGAGCTCCTACGAGCAGTACTTC.

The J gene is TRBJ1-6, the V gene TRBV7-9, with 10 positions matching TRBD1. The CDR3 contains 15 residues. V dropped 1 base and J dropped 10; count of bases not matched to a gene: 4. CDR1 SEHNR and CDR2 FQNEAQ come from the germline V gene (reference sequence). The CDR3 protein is CASSLGGQGISPLHF. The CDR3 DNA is TGTGCCAGCAGCTTAGGGGGACAGGGGATCTCACCCCTCCACTTT.

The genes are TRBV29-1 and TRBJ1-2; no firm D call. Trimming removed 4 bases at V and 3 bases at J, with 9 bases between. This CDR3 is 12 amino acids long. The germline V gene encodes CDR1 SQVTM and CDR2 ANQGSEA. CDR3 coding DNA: TGCAGCGTTGTCCCGGGAGACTATGGCTACACCTTC. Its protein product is CSVVPGDYGYTF.

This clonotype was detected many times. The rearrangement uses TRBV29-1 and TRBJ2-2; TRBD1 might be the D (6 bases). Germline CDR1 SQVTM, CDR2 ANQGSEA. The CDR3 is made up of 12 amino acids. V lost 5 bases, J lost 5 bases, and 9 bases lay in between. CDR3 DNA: TGCAGCGTTAAAGGGGGTACCGGGGAGCTGTTTTTT. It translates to CSVKGGTGELFF.

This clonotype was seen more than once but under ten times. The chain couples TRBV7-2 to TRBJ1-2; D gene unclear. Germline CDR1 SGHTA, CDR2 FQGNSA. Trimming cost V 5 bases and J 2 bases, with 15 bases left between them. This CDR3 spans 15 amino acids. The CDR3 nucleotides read TGTGCCAGCAGCGAGCTTAAGGTTGGCAACTATGGCTACACCTTC. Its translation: CASSELKVGNYGYTF.

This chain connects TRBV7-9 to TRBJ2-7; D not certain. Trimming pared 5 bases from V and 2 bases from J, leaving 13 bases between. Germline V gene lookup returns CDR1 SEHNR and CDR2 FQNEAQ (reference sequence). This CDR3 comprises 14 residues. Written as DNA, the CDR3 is TGTGCCAGCAGCAGCGACTCTACGCCCTACGAGCAGTACTTC. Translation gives CASSSDSTPYEQYF.

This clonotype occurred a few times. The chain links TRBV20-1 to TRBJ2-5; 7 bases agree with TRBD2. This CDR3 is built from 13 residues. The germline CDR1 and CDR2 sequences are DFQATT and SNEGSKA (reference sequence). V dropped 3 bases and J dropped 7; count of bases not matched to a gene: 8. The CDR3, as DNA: TGCAGTGCTAGCCCCAGCGGGGAAGGGACCCAGTACTTC. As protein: CSASPSGEGTQYF.

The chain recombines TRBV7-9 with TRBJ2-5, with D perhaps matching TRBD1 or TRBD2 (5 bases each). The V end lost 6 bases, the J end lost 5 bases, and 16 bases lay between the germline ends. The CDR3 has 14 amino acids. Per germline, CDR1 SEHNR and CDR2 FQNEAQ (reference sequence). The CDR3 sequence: CASRSIGAGETQYF. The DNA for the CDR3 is TGTGCCAGCAGAAGTATCGGGGCAGGGGAGACCCAGTACTTC. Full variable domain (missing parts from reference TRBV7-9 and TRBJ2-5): DTGVSQNPRHKITKRGQNVTFRCDPISEHNRLYWYRQTLGQGPEFLTYFQNEAQLEKSRLLSDRFSAERPKGSFSTLEIQRTEQGDSAMYLCASRSIGAGETQYFGPGTRLLVL.

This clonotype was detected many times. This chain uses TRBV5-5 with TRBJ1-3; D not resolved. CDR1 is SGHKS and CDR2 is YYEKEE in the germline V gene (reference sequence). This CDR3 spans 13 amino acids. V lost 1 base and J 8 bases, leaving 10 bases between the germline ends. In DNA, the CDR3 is TGTGCCAGCAGCTTGTCCTCGGGGTACACCATATATTTT. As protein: CASSLSSGYTIYF.

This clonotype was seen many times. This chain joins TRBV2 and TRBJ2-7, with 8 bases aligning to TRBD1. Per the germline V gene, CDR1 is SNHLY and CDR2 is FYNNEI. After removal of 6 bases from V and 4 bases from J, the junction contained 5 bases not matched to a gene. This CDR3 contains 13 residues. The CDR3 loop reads CASRGDRSYEQYF. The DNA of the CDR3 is TGTGCCAGCAGGGGGGACAGGTCGTACGAGCAGTACTTC.

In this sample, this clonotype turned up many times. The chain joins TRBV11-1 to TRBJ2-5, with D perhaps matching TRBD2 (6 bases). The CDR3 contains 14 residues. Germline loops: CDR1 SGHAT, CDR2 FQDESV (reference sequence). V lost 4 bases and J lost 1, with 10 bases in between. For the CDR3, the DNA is TGTGCCAGCAGCTCGGGACTGTCCCAAGAGACCCAGTACTTC. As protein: CASSSGLSQETQYF.

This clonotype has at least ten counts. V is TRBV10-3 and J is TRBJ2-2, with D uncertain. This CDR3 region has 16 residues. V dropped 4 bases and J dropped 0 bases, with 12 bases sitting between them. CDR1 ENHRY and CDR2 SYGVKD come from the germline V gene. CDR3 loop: CAISASGAPNTGELFF. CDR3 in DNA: TGTGCCATCAGTGCGTCAGGAGCCCCGAACACCGGGGAGCTGTTTTTT.

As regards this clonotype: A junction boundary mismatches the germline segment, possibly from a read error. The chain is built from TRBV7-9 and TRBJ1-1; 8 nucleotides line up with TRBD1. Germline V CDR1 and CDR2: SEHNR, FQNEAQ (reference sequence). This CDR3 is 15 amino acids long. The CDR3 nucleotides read TGTGCCAACAGCTTAGATCAGGGGGCGCGTACTGAAGCTTTCTTT. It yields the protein CANSLDQGARTEAFF.

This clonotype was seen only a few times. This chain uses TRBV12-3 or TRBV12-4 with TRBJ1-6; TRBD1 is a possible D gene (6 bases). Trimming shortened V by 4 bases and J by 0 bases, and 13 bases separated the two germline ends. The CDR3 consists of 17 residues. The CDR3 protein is CASSWDTQSSYNSPLHF. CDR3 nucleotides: TGTGCCAGCAGTTGGGACACACAGAGCTCCTATAATTCACCCCTCCACTTT.

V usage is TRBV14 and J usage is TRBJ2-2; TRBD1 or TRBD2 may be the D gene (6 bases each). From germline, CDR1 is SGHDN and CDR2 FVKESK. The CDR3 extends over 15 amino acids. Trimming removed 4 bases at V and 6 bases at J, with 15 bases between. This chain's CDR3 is CASSLLGGGPGELFF. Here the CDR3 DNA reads TGTGCCAGCAGCCTGCTAGGGGGAGGCCCCGGGGAGCTGTTTTTT.

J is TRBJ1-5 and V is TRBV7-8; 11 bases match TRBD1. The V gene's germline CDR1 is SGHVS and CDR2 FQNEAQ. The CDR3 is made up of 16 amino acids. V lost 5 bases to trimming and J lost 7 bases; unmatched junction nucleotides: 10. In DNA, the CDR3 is TGTGCCAGCAGCCAGTCCCGGGACAGGGGGAAGCAGCCCCAGCATTTT. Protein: CASSQSRDRGKQPQHF. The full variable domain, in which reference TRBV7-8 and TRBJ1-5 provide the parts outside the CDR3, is GAGVSQSPRYKVAKRGQDVALRCDPISGHVSLFWYQQALGQGPEFLTYFQNEAQLDKSGLPSDRFFAERPEGSVSTLKIQRTQQEDSAVYLCASSQSRDRGKQPQHFGDGTRLSIL.

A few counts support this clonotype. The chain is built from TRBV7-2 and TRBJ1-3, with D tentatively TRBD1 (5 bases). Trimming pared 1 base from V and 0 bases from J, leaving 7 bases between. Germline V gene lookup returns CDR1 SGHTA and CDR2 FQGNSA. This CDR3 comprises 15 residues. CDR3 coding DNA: TGTGCCAGCAGCTTAGAGGGGTACTCTGGAAACACCATATATTTT. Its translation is CASSLEGYSGNTIYF.

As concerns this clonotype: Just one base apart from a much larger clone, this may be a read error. CDR3 bases: TGCGGCGTTGAAGATCGGGGGGCGGGCGAGACCCAGTACTTC. Amino acid sequence: CGVEDRGAGETQYF. This chain links TRBV29-1 with TRBJ2-5; D may be TRBD2 (7 bases). This CDR3 region has 14 residues. Germline CDR1 reads SQVTM; CDR2 reads ANQGSEA.

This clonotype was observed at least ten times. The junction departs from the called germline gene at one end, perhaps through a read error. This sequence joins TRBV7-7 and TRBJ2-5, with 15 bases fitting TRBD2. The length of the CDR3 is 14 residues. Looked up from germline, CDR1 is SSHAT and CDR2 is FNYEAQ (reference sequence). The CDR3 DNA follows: TGTGCTAGCAGTCCGGGACTAGCGGGAGGGACCCAGTACTTC. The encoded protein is CASSPGLAGGTQYF.

CDR3 DNA: TGTGCCCGTAGGCTAGCGGGAGGGCTTGCCGGGGAGCTGTTTTTT. The encoded protein is CARRLAGGLAGELFF. The chain links TRBV9 to TRBJ2-2; 12 nucleotides match TRBD2. V was clipped by 10 bases and J by 6 bases; unmatched bases: 10. The germline gives CDR1 SGDLS, CDR2 YYNGEE. The CDR3 is 15 residues long.

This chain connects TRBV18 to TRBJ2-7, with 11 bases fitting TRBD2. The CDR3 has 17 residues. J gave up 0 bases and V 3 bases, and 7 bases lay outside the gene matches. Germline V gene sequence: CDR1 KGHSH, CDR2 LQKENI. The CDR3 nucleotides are TGTGCCAGCTCACCCGGGACTAGCGGCAAAAGCTCCTACGAGCAGTACTTC. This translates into CASSPGTSGKSSYEQYF. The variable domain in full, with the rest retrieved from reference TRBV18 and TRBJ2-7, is NAGVMQNPRHLVRRRGQEARLRCSPMKGHSHVYWYRQLPEEGLKFMVYLQKENIIDESGMPKERFSAEFPKEGPSILRIQQVVRGDSAAYFCASSPGTSGKSSYEQYFGPGTRLTVT.